These 26 T cell receptor beta chains originate from one sample sequenced in a study of blood T cell repertoires in COVID-19. Generated by immunoSEQ multiplex PCR, the TCRdb table keeps only in-frame clones and is missing some. The sample has about 160,000 clones, approximately 85% seen once. Sequencing was carried out using peripheral blood. Receptors originate from a man aged 55 to 70 who had recovered from COVID-19.

The chain employs TRBV5-1 and TRBJ2-7, with TRBD1 identical over 8 bases. The V segment lost 5 bases and the J segment 2 bases; nucleotides outside the gene matches: 6. The length of the CDR3 is 14 residues. Germline lookup yields CDR1 SGHRS and CDR2 YFSETQ. The CDR3 is CASSFGTGPYEQYF. The DNA for the CDR3 is TGCGCCAGCAGTTTCGGGACAGGACCCTACGAGCAGTACTTC.

This chain links TRBV11-3 with TRBJ2-1; 7 nucleotides line up with TRBD1. Germline V gene sequence: CDR1 SGHNT, CDR2 YENEEA. The CDR3 is 15 amino acids. V lost 0 bases, J lost 8 bases, and 7 bases stayed unmatched. The CDR3 region has the DNA TGTGCCAGCAGCTTAGACAGGGACAGCGTCGATGAGCAGTTCTTC. Amino acid sequence: CASSLDRDSVDEQFF.

This chain links TRBV18 with TRBJ2-1, with TRBD2 identical over 9 bases. The CDR3 has 15 residues. V lost 0 bases to trimming and J lost 13 bases; unmatched junction nucleotides: 10. Germline-derived CDR1 and CDR2 are KGHSH and LQKENI. CDR3: CASSPPEAGGPAQFF. The CDR3 coding sequence is TGTGCCAGCTCACCACCGGAGGCGGGGGGGCCAGCCCAGTTCTTC.

This chain uses TRBV5-8 with TRBJ2-3, with D unresolved. V lost 3 bases and J lost 6, with 8 bases in between. CDR3 length equals 12 residues. Per germline, CDR1 SGHTS and CDR2 YDEGEE. DNA for the CDR3: TGTGCCAGCAGCTACCTTAGCGATACGCAGTATTTT. The encoded protein is CASSYLSDTQYF.

A single count supports this clone. The CDR3 sequence is CASSQRGGAETQYF. For the CDR3, the DNA is TGTGCCAGCAGCCAGCGGGGGGGCGCTGAGACCCAGTACTTC. The genes are TRBV3-1 (or the pseudogene TRBV3-2) and TRBJ2-5; 9 bases align to TRBD2. This CDR3 is built from 14 residues. V trimming: 3 bases; J trimming: 5 bases; junction bases outside the gene matches: 4. Germline values: CDR1 LGHDT, CDR2 YNNKEL (reference sequence).

This clone was counted between two and nine times. This rearrangement joins TRBV20-1 to TRBJ1-6; a possible D gene is TRBD1 (6 bases). The CDR3 is made up of 12 amino acids. Germline assignment: CDR1 DFQATT and CDR2 SNEGSKA (reference sequence). Trimming took 3 bases from V and 8 from J, leaving 8 bases between them. The CDR3 here is CSASRQDSPLHF. The CDR3 DNA reads TGCAGTGCTAGTAGACAGGATTCACCCCTCCACTTT.

The rearrangement uses TRBV3-1 (or the pseudogene TRBV3-2) and TRBJ2-2, with D hard to call. V gave up 3 bases and J gave up 2 bases, with 7 bases separating them. Germline CDR1 reads LGHDT; CDR2 reads YNNKEL (reference sequence). This CDR3 has 14 residues. In nucleotides, the CDR3 is TGTGCCAGCAGCCACAGGTCCAACACCGGGGAGCTGTTTTTT. Its translation is CASSHRSNTGELFF.

The chain is built from TRBV7-2 and TRBJ1-4; D is undetermined. The length of the CDR3 is 16 residues. Germline V CDR1 and CDR2: SGHTA, FQGNSA. Trimming took off 1 base at V and 7 bases at J, with 16 bases between the two ends. The CDR3 coding sequence is TGTGCCAGCAGCTTAGTCCAGGCTGGGTTGGGTGAAAAACTGTTTTTT. Translating it yields CASSLVQAGLGEKLFF.

The genes are TRBV5-5 and TRBJ2-3, with 10 bases that match TRBD2. From germline, CDR1 is SGHKS and CDR2 YYEKEE (reference sequence). The CDR3 is 15 residues long. V gave up 3 bases and J gave up 1 base; unmatched junction bases: 2. As DNA, the CDR3 is TGTGCCAGCAGCTCCGGACTAGCGGGCACAGATACGCAGTATTTT. It yields the protein CASSSGLAGTDTQYF.

This sequence joins TRBV9 and TRBJ1-5, with D maybe TRBD1 (6 bases). Germline V CDR1 and CDR2: SGDLS, YYNGEE. The CDR3 runs 13 residues. V lost 7 bases and J lost 3, with 11 bases in between. In nucleotides, the CDR3 is TGTGCCAGCGAGGGGGGGGACAATCAGCCCCAGCATTTT. The encoded protein is CASEGGDNQPQHF.

This chain joins TRBV10-1 and TRBJ2-2; D possibly corresponds to TRBD2 (5 bases). Germline values: CDR1 WNHNN, CDR2 SYGVQD (reference sequence). The CDR3 length is 22 residues. Trimming took 4 bases from V and 0 from J, leaving 30 bases between them. The CDR3 DNA sequence: TGCGCCAGCAGTGGTGATAGTTACCCTAAATCGCCTAGCTCCGCGAACACCGGGGAGCTGTTTTTT. As protein: CASSGDSYPKSPSSANTGELFF.

The rearrangement joins TRBV11-2 to TRBJ1-1; D might be TRBD1 (5 bases). Trimming stripped 3 bases from V and 8 bases from J, with 10 bases between. CDR1 is SGHAT, CDR2 FQNNGV, per germline. This CDR3 has 12 amino acids. Written as DNA, the CDR3 is TGTGCCAGCAGCTTTCTTCGGACAGAAGCTTTCTTT. Translating it yields CASSFLRTEAFF.

The chain employs TRBV11-2 and TRBJ2-1; 12 positions agree with TRBD2. The CDR3 is 17 amino acids. The germline CDR1 and CDR2 sequences are SGHAT and FQNNGV. V shed 5 bases and J 8 bases; nucleotides not matched to a gene: 13. CDR3 nucleotide sequence: TGTGCCAGCAGCCCGTATCCACCTAGCGGGGGGGCTGATGAGCAGTTCTTC. Protein sequence: CASSPYPPSGGADEQFF.

The V gene is TRBV5-6, the J gene TRBJ1-1, with D maybe TRBD1 (6 bases). The CDR3 totals 14 residues. The germline CDR1 and CDR2 sequences are SGHDT and YYEEEE. V lost 4 bases and J 1 base, leaving 11 bases between the germline ends. CDR3 amino acids: CASSVGQQNTEAFF. CDR3 nucleotide sequence: TGTGCCAGCAGCGTCGGACAGCAGAACACTGAAGCTTTCTTT.

This chain uses TRBV6-1 with TRBJ1-2; 9 bases align to TRBD1. Germline CDR1 MNHNS, CDR2 SASEGT. CDR3 length: 17 amino acids. V trimming: 4 bases; J trimming: 5 bases; junction bases outside the gene matches: 14. The chain's CDR3 is CASSVYRGLRHWYGYTF. CDR3 nucleotides: TGTGCCAGCAGTGTTTACAGGGGGCTTCGGCATTGGTATGGCTACACCTTC.

Turning to this clone: One end of the junction fails to match germline, which may point to a read error. The J gene is TRBJ2-2, the V gene TRBV7-7; D is ambiguous. There are 16 residues in the CDR3. The germline V gene encodes CDR1 SSHAT and CDR2 FNYEAQ (reference sequence). CDR3 amino acids: CASSLQLGANTGELFF. CDR3 in DNA: TGTGCTAGCAGCCTACAGTTGGGTGCAAACACCGGGGAGCTGTTTTTT.

This clone showed up just once. V is TRBV5-1 and J is TRBJ1-2, with D tentatively TRBD1 (5 bases). Trimming stripped 5 bases from V and 3 bases from J, with 20 bases between. In germline, CDR1 is SGHRS, CDR2 YFSETQ. The CDR3 covers 16 residues. The CDR3 sequence: CASRVGASISDYGYTF. The CDR3 nucleotides read TGCGCCAGCAGGGTAGGGGCCTCAATTTCGGACTATGGCTACACCTTC.

The rearrangement links TRBV2 to TRBJ1-2; 7 nucleotides line up with TRBD1. The CDR3 runs to 16 residues. Trimming at V came to 6 bases and at J to 0 bases, leaving 10 bases not matched to a gene. Germline values: CDR1 SNHLY, CDR2 FYNNEI. CDR3 nucleotide sequence: TGTGCCAGCAGAACAGGGGCCTCTTTCGCTAACTATGGCTACACCTTC. The encoded protein is CASRTGASFANYGYTF.

J is TRBJ1-1 and V is TRBV7-3; D is uncertain. CDR3 length equals 14 residues. V shed 0 bases and J shed 8 bases, with 13 bases lying between them. Germline V CDR1 and CDR2: SGHTA, FQGTGA. In DNA, the CDR3 is TGTGCCAGCAGCTTAACAGCCGGGAACGTGGAAGCTTTCTTT. This sequence encodes CASSLTAGNVEAFF.

This clone has a single count. V and J are TRBV6-5 and TRBJ2-7; D is possibly TRBD1 (6 bases). The length of the CDR3 is 14 residues. V lost 2 bases and J lost 6, with 14 bases in between. The germline V gene has CDR1 MNHEY and CDR2 SVGAGI. The CDR3 DNA reads as TGTGCCAGCAGTTACCTTTCAGGGGTTCGCGAGCAGTACTTC. Translated, it gives CASSYLSGVREQYF.

The rearrangement joins TRBV7-3 to TRBJ2-2; 12 nucleotides align to TRBD2. The length of the CDR3 is 18 residues. Germline CDR1 SGHTA, CDR2 FQGTGA. J was trimmed by 7 bases and V by 0 bases; bases with no gene match: 9. Here the CDR3 reads CASSLTPLAGGQIGELFF. CDR3 coding DNA: TGTGCCAGCAGCTTAACACCGCTAGCGGGGGGGCAAATCGGGGAGCTGTTTTTT. Variable domain in full (rest from reference TRBV7-3 and TRBJ2-2): GAGVSQTPSNKVTEKGKYVELRCDPISGHTALYWYRQSLGQGPEFLIYFQGTGAADDSGLPNDRFFAVRPEGSVSTLKIQRTERGDSAVYLCASSLTPLAGGQIGELFFGEGSRLTVL.

V usage is TRBV9 and J usage is TRBJ2-7, with TRBD2 matching 9 bases. The CDR3 is 14 residues long. In germline, CDR1 is SGDLS, CDR2 YYNGEE. Trimming cost V 1 base and J 2 bases; bases outside gene matches: 1. The CDR3 nucleotides are TGTGCCAGCAGCGTATCTAGCGGGACCTACGAGCAGTACTTC. Translation: CASSVSSGTYEQYF.

The count of this clone is one. V usage is TRBV5-5 and J usage is TRBJ1-5; TRBD1 matches 8 bases. This CDR3 region has 16 residues. The germline V gene has CDR1 SGHKS and CDR2 YYEKEE (reference sequence). Trimming at V came to 1 base and at J to 2 bases, leaving 5 bases not matched to a gene. The CDR3 sequence is CASSLLPGQGNQPQHF. CDR3 coding DNA: TGTGCCAGCAGCTTGCTCCCGGGACAGGGCAATCAGCCCCAGCATTTT.

The DNA for the CDR3 is TGTGCCAGCAGCTCGCTAGCGGGGGACTCCTACGAGCAGTACTTC. As protein: CASSSLAGDSYEQYF. V is TRBV7-3 and J is TRBJ2-7, with 10 bases aligning to TRBD2. V shed 4 bases, J shed 0 bases, and the junction held 3 bases outside the gene matches. This CDR3 region has 15 residues. Germline V lookup: CDR1 SGHTA, CDR2 FQGTGA.

This clone was counted between two and nine times. The chain has TRBV9 and TRBJ2-1, with a tentative D call TRBD2 (5 bases). Germline lookup yields CDR1 SGDLS and CDR2 YYNGEE. Trimming took 4 bases from V and 3 from J, leaving 14 bases between them. CDR3 size: 15 residues. The CDR3 loop is CASSLSGGFYNEQFF. For the CDR3, the DNA is TGTGCCAGCAGCCTTAGTGGCGGGTTCTACAATGAGCAGTTCTTC. The complete variable domain, with remaining parts taken from reference TRBV9 and TRBJ2-1, reads DSGVTQTPKHLITATGQRVTLRCSPRSGDLSVYWYQQSLDQGLQFLIQYYNGEERAKGNILERFSAQQFPDLHSELNLSSLELGDSALYFCASSLSGGFYNEQFFGPGTRLTVL.

This clone was seen a few times. The chain combines TRBV5-1 with TRBJ2-7; D gene ambiguous. The CDR3 spans 14 residues. V was clipped by 0 bases and J by 2 bases, with 9 bases between them. Germline values: CDR1 SGHRS, CDR2 YFSETQ. The CDR3 loop reads CASSLEAFTYEQYF. In nucleotides, the CDR3 is TGCGCCAGCAGCTTGGAAGCTTTTACCTACGAGCAGTACTTC.